This TCR beta chain was identified in a study of shared clonotypes between healthy human individuals. The study's findings and limits: The study found lower generation probabilities in non-shared clonotypes than in those shared by all four donors.

Libraries were prepared by immunoSEQ multiplex PCR; TCRdb keeps only in-frame clonotypes and omits some of them. Of roughly 2 million clones listed, about 95% are singletons. Germline trimming cut 4 bases from V and 4 bases from J; bases unmatched to any gene: 5. Germline-derived CDR1 and CDR2 are SGHAT and FQDESV (reference sequence). This CDR3 region has 14 residues. Selected positively for CCR7 and CD45RO-negative, naive CD8 cells excluded terminally differentiated effector memory CD45RA+ cells. All donors qualified as healthy HIV-negative adults and had experienced no recent acute infections or vaccinations. A remark on this clone: Antigen: not known.

The source is a man aged 18 to 29 in good health. Sequenced sample: naive CD8+ T cells sorted from blood. This sequence joins TRBV11-1 and TRBJ2-7; 9 nucleotides align to TRBD2. Here the CDR3 DNA reads TGTGCCAGCAGCTCGACTAGCGGAGGTTACGAGCAGTACTTC. Amino acid sequence: CASSSTSGGYEQYF.